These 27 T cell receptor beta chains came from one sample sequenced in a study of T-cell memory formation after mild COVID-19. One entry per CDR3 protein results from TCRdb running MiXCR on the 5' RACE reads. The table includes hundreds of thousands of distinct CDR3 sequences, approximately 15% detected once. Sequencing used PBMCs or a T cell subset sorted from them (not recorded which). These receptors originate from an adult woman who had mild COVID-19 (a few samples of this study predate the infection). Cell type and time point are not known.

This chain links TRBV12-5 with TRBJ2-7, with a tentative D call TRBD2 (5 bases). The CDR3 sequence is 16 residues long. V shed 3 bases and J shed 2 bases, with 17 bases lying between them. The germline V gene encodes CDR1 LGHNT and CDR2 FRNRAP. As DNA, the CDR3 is TGTGCTAGTGGTTTCGAGAAGAGGGCCGGAACCTACGAGCAGTACTTC. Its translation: CASGFEKRAGTYEQYF.

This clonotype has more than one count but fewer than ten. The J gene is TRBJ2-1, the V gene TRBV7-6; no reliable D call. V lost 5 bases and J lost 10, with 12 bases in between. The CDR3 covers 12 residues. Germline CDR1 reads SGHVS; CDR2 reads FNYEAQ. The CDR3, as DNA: TGTGCCAGCAGCGCTACGACCGCCGAGCAGTTCTTC. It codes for CASSATTAEQFF.

CDR3 bases: TGTGCCAGCAGCTACCCTGGGCGGGGGACCACCGGGGAGCTGTTTTTT. Protein sequence: CASSYPGRGTTGELFF. The chain employs TRBV7-8 and TRBJ2-2; TRBD2 agrees at 7 bases. Trimming at V came to 4 bases and at J to 4 bases, leaving 9 bases not matched to a gene. The CDR3 sequence is 16 residues long. Germline CDR1 is SGHVS and CDR2 is FQNEAQ.

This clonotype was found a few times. CDR3 region: CASSFEGGYDTEAFF. Written as DNA, the CDR3 is TGTGCCAGCAGTTTTGAAGGAGGGTATGACACTGAAGCTTTCTTT. This chain uses TRBV6-6 with TRBJ1-1, with unresolved D. Germline V CDR1 and CDR2: MNHNY, SVGAGI (reference sequence). The ends were cut back, 4 bases at V and 3 bases at J, with 15 bases in the middle. This CDR3 has 15 amino acids.

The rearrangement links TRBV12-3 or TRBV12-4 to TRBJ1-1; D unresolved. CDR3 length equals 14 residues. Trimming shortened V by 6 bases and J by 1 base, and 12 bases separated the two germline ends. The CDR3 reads CASRRRTENTEAFF. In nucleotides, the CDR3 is TGTGCCAGCAGACGTAGGACCGAGAACACTGAAGCTTTCTTT.

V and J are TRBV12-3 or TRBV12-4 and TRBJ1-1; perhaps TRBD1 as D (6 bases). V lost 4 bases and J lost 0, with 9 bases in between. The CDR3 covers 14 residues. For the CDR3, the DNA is TGTGCCAGCAGTTGGACAGATATGAACACTGAAGCTTTCTTT. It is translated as CASSWTDMNTEAFF.

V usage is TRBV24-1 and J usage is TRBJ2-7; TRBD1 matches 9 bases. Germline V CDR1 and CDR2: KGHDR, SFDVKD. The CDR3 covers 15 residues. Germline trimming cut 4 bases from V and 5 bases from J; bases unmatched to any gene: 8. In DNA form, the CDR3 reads TGTGCCACCAGTGACTCCCGGACAGGGGACCACGAGCAGTACTTC. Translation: CATSDSRTGDHEQYF.

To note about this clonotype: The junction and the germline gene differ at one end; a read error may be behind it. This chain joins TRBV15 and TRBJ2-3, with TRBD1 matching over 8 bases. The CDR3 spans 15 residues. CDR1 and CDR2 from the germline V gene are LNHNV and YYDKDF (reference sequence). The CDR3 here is CATSPFQGATDTQYF. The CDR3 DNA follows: TGCGCCACCAGTCCGTTTCAGGGGGCCACAGATACGCAGTATTTT.

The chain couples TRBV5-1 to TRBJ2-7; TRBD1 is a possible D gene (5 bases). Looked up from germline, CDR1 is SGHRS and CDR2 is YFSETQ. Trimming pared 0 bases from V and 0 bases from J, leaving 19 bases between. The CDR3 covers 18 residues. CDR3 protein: CASSLAGLYEQDSYEQYF. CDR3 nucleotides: TGCGCCAGCAGCTTGGCCGGGTTGTATGAACAGGACTCCTACGAGCAGTACTTC.

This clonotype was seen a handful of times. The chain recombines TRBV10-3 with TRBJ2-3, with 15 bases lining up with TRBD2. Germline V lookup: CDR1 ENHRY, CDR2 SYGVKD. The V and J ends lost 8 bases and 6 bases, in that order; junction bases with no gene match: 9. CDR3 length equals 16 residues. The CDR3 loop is CAIGGLAGGSLDTQYF. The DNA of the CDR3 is TGTGCCATCGGGGGACTAGCGGGGGGTTCGTTGGATACGCAGTATTTT.

The CDR3 is CASSPTGTSASFYNEQFF. DNA for the CDR3: TGTGCCAGCAGCCCGACCGGGACTAGCGCCTCTTTTTACAATGAGCAGTTCTTC. The chain joins TRBV7-8 to TRBJ2-1; 10 bases align to TRBD2. The germline CDR1 and CDR2 sequences are SGHVS and FQNEAQ. This CDR3 is 18 amino acids long. Trimming took 5 bases from V and 4 from J; bases not matched to a gene: 14.

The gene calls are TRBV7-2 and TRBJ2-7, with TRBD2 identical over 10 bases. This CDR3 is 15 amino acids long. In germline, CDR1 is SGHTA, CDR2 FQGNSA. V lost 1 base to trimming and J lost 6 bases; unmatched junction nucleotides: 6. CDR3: CASSLDLAGAREQYF. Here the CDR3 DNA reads TGTGCCAGCAGCTTAGATCTAGCGGGAGCTCGCGAGCAGTACTTC.

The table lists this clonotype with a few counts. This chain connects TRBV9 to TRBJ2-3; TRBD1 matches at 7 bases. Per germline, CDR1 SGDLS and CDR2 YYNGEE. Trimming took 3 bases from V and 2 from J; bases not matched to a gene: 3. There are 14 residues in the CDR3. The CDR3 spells CASSAGQNTDTQYF. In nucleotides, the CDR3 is TGTGCCAGCAGCGCGGGACAGAACACAGATACGCAGTATTTT.

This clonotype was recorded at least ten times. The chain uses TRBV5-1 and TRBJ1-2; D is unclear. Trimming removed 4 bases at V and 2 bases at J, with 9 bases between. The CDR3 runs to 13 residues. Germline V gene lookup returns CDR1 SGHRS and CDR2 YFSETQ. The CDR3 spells CASSLGYNYGYTF. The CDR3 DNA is TGCGCCAGCAGCCTAGGGTACAACTATGGCTACACCTTC.

This chain's CDR3 is CASSPKIQGWNQPQHF. DNA of the CDR3: TGTGCCAGCAGCCCTAAGATCCAGGGGTGGAATCAGCCCCAGCATTTT. This sequence joins TRBV12-3 or TRBV12-4 and TRBJ1-5; TRBD1 might be the D (6 bases). The CDR3 extends over 16 amino acids. V was shortened by 6 bases and J by 4 bases, with 19 bases between the two germline ends.

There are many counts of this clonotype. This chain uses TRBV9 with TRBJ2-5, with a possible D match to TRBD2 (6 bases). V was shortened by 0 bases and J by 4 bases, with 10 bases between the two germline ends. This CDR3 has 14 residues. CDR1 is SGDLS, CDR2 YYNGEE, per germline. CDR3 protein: CASSVEAGRETQYF. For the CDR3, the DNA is TGTGCCAGCAGCGTAGAGGCGGGAAGAGAGACCCAGTACTTC.

The CDR3: CASSRLAGVNGELFF. The CDR3 region has the DNA TGTGCCAGCAGCAGACTAGCGGGAGTGAACGGGGAGCTGTTTTTT. This chain links TRBV12-3 or TRBV12-4 with TRBJ2-2; TRBD2 matches at 12 bases. CDR3 size: 15 residues. Unmatched junction bases numbered 6, after V lost 6 bases and J lost 7 bases.

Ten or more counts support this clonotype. CDR3 sequence: CASSLGGREQFF. CDR3 in DNA: TGCGCCAGCAGCTTGGGGGGACGGGAGCAGTTCTTC. The V gene is TRBV5-1, the J gene TRBJ2-1, with D perhaps given as TRBD1 or TRBD2 (5 bases each). V was shortened by 0 bases and J by 10 bases, with 8 bases between the two germline ends. CDR1 is SGHRS, CDR2 YFSETQ, per germline. The CDR3 runs 12 residues.

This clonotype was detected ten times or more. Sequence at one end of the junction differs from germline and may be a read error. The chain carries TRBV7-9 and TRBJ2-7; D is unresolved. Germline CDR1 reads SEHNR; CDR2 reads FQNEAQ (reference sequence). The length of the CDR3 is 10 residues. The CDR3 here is CASSPGPVEF. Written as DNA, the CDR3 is TGTGCCAGCAGCCCAGGCCCGGTGGAGTTC.

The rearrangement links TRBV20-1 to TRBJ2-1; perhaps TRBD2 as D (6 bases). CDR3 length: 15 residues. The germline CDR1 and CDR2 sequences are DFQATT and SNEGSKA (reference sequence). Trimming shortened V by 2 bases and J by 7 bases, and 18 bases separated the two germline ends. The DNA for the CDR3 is TGCAGTGCTAGACCCTTCCTGGGACTTCCGAATGAGCAGTTCTTC. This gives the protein CSARPFLGLPNEQFF.

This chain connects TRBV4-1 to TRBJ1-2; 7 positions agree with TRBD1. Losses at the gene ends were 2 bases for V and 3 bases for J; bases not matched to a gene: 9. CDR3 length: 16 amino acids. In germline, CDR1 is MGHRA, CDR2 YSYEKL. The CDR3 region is CASSQLNIGQDYGYTF. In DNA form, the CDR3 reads TGCGCCAGCAGCCAACTTAACATCGGACAGGACTATGGCTACACCTTC.

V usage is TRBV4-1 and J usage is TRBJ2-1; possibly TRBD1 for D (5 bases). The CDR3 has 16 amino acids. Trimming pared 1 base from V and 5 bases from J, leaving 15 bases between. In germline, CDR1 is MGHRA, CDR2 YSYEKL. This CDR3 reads CASSQGRWQGNNEQFF. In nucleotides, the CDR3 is TGCGCCAGCAGCCAAGGAAGGTGGCAGGGTAACAATGAGCAGTTCTTC.

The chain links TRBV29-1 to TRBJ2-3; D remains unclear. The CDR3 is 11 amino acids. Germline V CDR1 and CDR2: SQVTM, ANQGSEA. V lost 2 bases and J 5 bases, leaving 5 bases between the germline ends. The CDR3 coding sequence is TGCAGCGTTGAATGGAAAGATACGCAGTATTTT. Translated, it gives CSVEWKDTQYF.

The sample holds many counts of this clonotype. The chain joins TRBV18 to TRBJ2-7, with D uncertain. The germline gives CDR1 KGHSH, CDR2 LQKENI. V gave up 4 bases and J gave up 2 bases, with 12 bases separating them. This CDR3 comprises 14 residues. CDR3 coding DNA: TGTGCCAGCTCACTAGGAGCACAGACCTACGAGCAGTACTTC. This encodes CASSLGAQTYEQYF.

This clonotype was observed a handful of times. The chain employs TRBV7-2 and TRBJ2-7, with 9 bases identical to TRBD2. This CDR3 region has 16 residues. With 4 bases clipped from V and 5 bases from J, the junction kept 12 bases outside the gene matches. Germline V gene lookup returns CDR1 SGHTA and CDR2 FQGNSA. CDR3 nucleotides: TGTGCCAGCAGCTGGAGGGGGCGGGAGGGCCCCCACGAGCAGTACTTC. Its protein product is CASSWRGREGPHEQYF.

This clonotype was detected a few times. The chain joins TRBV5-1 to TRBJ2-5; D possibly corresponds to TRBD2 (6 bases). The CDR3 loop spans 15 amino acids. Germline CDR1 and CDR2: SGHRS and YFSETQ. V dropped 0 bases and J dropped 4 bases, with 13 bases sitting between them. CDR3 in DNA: TGCGCCAGCAGCTTGGTAACGACTAGGGGAGAGACCCAGTACTTC. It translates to CASSLVTTRGETQYF.

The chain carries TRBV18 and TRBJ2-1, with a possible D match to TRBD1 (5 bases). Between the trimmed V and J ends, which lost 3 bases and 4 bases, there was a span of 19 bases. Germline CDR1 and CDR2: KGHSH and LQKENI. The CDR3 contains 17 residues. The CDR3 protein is CASSPLIGHSVYNEQFF. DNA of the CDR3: TGTGCCAGCTCACCCCTGATAGGACACTCCGTATACAATGAGCAGTTCTTC.